The text below deals with one T cell receptor (beta chain). The PCR made use of 60 Vbeta and 13 Jbeta primers. TCRdb keeps only in-frame clones here, not all; method: immunoSEQ multiplex PCR. The table shows about 99,000 clones, with roughly 66% occurring only once. This sample is part of a study of cytomegalovirus exposure and HLA in healthy donors. Across the study: Samples from HLA-typed donors yielded about 80 million unique TCRs in an early data release.

The sequenced sample consisted of PBMCs. The clonotype originates from a woman aged 45 to 65 in good health and CMV-seronegative.

The DNA for the CDR3 is TGTGCCAGCTCACCACCTACAGGCAGAAGCTCTGGAAACACCATATATTTT. Residues: CASSPPTGRSSGNTIYF. V is TRBV18 and J is TRBJ1-3; a weak D match, TRBD1 (5 bases). The CDR3 spans 17 residues. V was trimmed by 0 bases and J by 0 bases, leaving 12 bases between them. Germline V CDR1 and CDR2: KGHSH, LQKENI.